These 20 T cell receptor beta chains were all obtained from the same sample, sequenced in a study of blood T cell repertoires in COVID-19. Profiling relied on immunoSEQ multiplex PCR, and the TCRdb table lists in-frame clones only, not all of them. The table has over 600,000 clones, approximately 90% seen once; the top ten hold roughly 0.25%. Sequencing input: peripheral blood. All receptors derive from a woman younger than 35 with acute or convalescent COVID-19.

J is TRBJ1-1 and V is TRBV5-4; 9 positions agree with TRBD1. The CDR3 runs to 15 residues. Trimming at V came to 3 bases and at J to 6 bases, leaving 9 bases not matched to a gene. Germline V gene data show CDR1 as SGHNT and CDR2 as YYREEE (reference sequence). CDR3 bases: TGTGCCAGCAGCTGGACAGGGGTTAATCTCGCTGAAGCTTTCTTT. Its protein product is CASSWTGVNLAEAFF.

This sequence joins TRBV4-2 and TRBJ2-7; no definite D call. The CDR3 extends over 16 amino acids. Germline CDR1 and CDR2: LGHNA and YNFKEQ. Deletions cut 1 base from V and 0 bases from J, with 13 bases between. This CDR3 reads CASSQAIAQSSYEQYF. In DNA form, the CDR3 reads TGTGCCAGCAGCCAAGCAATCGCACAGAGCTCCTACGAGCAGTACTTC.

V gene TRBV4-2 combines with J gene TRBJ1-5; D is perhaps TRBD1 (6 bases). V was cut by 0 bases and J by 5 bases, with 14 bases left in between. The CDR3 contains 16 residues. Germline CDR1 LGHNA, CDR2 YNFKEQ. CDR3 loop: CASSQDTQGFYQPQHF. CDR3 sequence (DNA): TGTGCCAGCAGCCAAGATACACAGGGTTTTTATCAGCCCCAGCATTTT.

This clone was seen only once. The J gene is TRBJ1-1, the V gene TRBV6-5; maybe TRBD1 (5 bases). The CDR3 consists of 15 residues. V was cut by 4 bases and J by 2 bases, with 14 bases left in between. CDR1 is MNHEY, CDR2 SVGAGI, per germline. Here the CDR3 DNA reads TGTGCCAGCAGTTTATGGACGGGGGGTAACACTGAAGCTTTCTTT. Protein product: CASSLWTGGNTEAFF.

V gene TRBV5-1 combines with J gene TRBJ2-4, with a weak D call TRBD2 (5 bases). The CDR3 runs to 17 residues. Germline CDR1 and CDR2: SGHRS and YFSETQ. V was clipped by 1 base and J by 0 bases, with 14 bases between them. The CDR3 DNA reads TGCGCCAGCAGCTTGAGTCCCGGGATCGAAGCCAAAAACATTCAGTACTTC. As protein: CASSLSPGIEAKNIQYF.

This rearrangement joins TRBV20-1 to TRBJ1-2; D is unresolved. V lost 5 bases and J 10 bases, leaving 8 bases between the germline ends. The CDR3 loop spans 9 amino acids. The germline gives CDR1 DFQATT, CDR2 SNEGSKA (reference sequence). Here the CDR3 reads CSAGRDYTF. The CDR3 bases are TGCAGTGCTGGCCGGGACTACACCTTC.

V usage is TRBV7-9 and J usage is TRBJ2-3; 7 bases are shared with TRBD2. V dropped 6 bases and J dropped 4; count of bases not matched to a gene: 13. This CDR3 has 16 residues. The germline V gene has CDR1 SEHNR and CDR2 FQNEAQ (reference sequence). The CDR3 sequence: CASRVPGLRGPDTQYF. The CDR3 coding sequence is TGTGCCAGCAGGGTTCCGGGACTACGTGGGCCAGATACGCAGTATTTT. The complete variable domain, with remaining parts taken from reference TRBV7-9 and TRBJ2-3, reads DTGVSQNPRHKITKRGQNVTFRCDPISEHNRLYWYRQTLGQGPEFLTYFQNEAQLEKSRLLSDRFSAERPKGSFSTLEIQRTEQGDSAMYLCASRVPGLRGPDTQYFGPGTRLTVL.

In this sample, this clone turned up once. The chain employs TRBV2 and TRBJ2-7; 12 bases fit TRBD1. The CDR3 has 18 residues. J was trimmed by 1 base and V by 6 bases; bases with no gene match: 13. CDR1 is SNHLY, CDR2 FYNNEI, per germline. The DNA of the CDR3 is TGTGCCAGCAGCGGGACAGGGGGCCCAGGGACGAAGTCCTACGAGCAGTACTTC. It is translated as CASSGTGGPGTKSYEQYF. Together with reference TRBV2 and TRBJ2-7, the CDR3 gives the full variable domain: EPEVTQTPSHQVTQMGQEVILRCVPISNHLYFYWYRQILGQKVEFLVSFYNNEISEKSEIFDDQFSVERPDGSNFTLKIRSTKLEDSAMYFCASSGTGGPGTKSYEQYFGPGTRLTVT.

This clone was observed once. The chain combines TRBV5-1 with TRBJ2-3; 8 nucleotides align to TRBD2. Germline V gene sequence: CDR1 SGHRS, CDR2 YFSETQ. Trimming took 1 base from V and 6 from J; bases not matched to a gene: 7. The CDR3 is 15 amino acids. The DNA for the CDR3 is TGCGCCAGCAGCTTGTCCCCGGGGGGGGTGGATACGCAGTATTTT. It encodes CASSLSPGGVDTQYF.

This clone was found a few times. The chain joins TRBV6-5 to TRBJ1-2; TRBD1 might be the D (6 bases). Germline loops: CDR1 MNHEY, CDR2 SVGAGI. CDR3 length: 15 amino acids. Between the trimmed V and J ends, which lost 6 bases and 4 bases, there was a span of 18 bases. The CDR3 loop is CASSLGMDSTYGYTF. CDR3 sequence (DNA): TGTGCCAGCAGCCTGGGAATGGACAGTACCTATGGCTACACCTTC.

The chain recombines TRBV6-2 or TRBV6-3 with TRBJ2-7; a possible D gene is TRBD2 (5 bases). Germline V CDR1 and CDR2: MNHEY, SVGEGT. The V gene lost 0 bases and the J gene lost 7 bases, with 10 bases spanning the gap. The CDR3 consists of 13 residues. The CDR3 region is CASSYSRVGEQYF. The CDR3 DNA reads TGTGCCAGCAGTTACTCGCGGGTTGGGGAGCAGTACTTC.

The chain carries TRBV27 and TRBJ2-7, with D tentatively TRBD1 (6 bases). Looked up from germline, CDR1 is MNHEY and CDR2 is SMNVEV (reference sequence). The CDR3 totals 16 residues. Trimming left V 6 bases short and J 7 bases short, with 25 bases between. The DNA of the CDR3 is TGTGCCAGCAGCCCCCCCATCCAGGGGTCCTTCGGGGAGCAGTACTTC. It codes for CASSPPIQGSFGEQYF.

The genes are TRBV19 and TRBJ1-5; D is perhaps TRBD1 (5 bases). In germline, CDR1 is LNHDA, CDR2 SQIVND (reference sequence). CDR3 length: 17 residues. The V and J ends lost 0 bases and 0 bases respectively, with 12 bases between them. The CDR3 reads CASSIDVGTHSNQPQHF. CDR3 nucleotide sequence: TGTGCCAGTAGTATAGACGTTGGGACTCATAGCAATCAGCCCCAGCATTTT.

The genes are TRBV2 and TRBJ2-7, with a weak D call TRBD1 (5 bases). The CDR3 contains 15 residues. Germline CDR1 and CDR2: SNHLY and FYNNEI. Trimming stripped 8 bases from V and 0 bases from J, with 17 bases between. The CDR3 region has the DNA TGTGCCAGCTCGACCTCGACAGAAAACTCCTACGAGCAGTACTTC. This gives the protein CASSTSTENSYEQYF.

The chain recombines TRBV3-1 (or the pseudogene TRBV3-2) with TRBJ1-1; possibly TRBD1 for D (5 bases). This CDR3 has 17 amino acids. Germline CDR1 LGHDT, CDR2 YNNKEL (reference sequence). V was shortened by 3 bases and J by 4 bases, with 21 bases between the two germline ends. CDR3 sequence (DNA): TGTGCCAGCAGCCATCCCACCCGACAGAGGTGGAGCACTGAAGCTTTCTTT. It specifies CASSHPTRQRWSTEAFF.

The V call is TRBV6-5, the J call TRBJ2-3, with D possibly matching TRBD1 (5 bases). CDR1 is MNHEY, CDR2 SVGAGI, per germline. Deletions cut 0 bases from V and 4 bases from J, with 8 bases between. The CDR3 extends over 14 amino acids. CDR3 coding DNA: TGTGCCAGCAGTTACTCGATACAGGCAGATACGCAGTATTTT. Protein product: CASSYSIQADTQYF.

The V call is TRBV27, the J call TRBJ2-2; D gene ambiguous. Trimming removed 2 bases at V and 0 bases at J, with 16 bases between. Germline V lookup: CDR1 MNHEY, CDR2 SMNVEV (reference sequence). The CDR3 is 18 residues long. The CDR3 spells CASSLNSLYSANTGELFF. CDR3 DNA: TGTGCCAGCAGTTTAAACTCCCTCTACTCGGCGAACACCGGGGAGCTGTTTTTT.

The chain links TRBV19 to TRBJ1-1; D gene uncertain. The V gene's germline CDR1 is LNHDA and CDR2 SQIVND (reference sequence). There are 17 residues in the CDR3. V was pared by 3 bases and J by 1 base, with 18 bases between. The CDR3 protein is CASSIILGGAGNTEAFF. CDR3 bases: TGTGCCAGTAGTATTATCCTGGGAGGCGCGGGGAACACTGAAGCTTTCTTT.

The gene calls are TRBV10-2 and TRBJ1-2; tentative D call: TRBD1 (5 bases). Trimming stripped 7 bases from V and 0 bases from J, with 18 bases between. The germline V gene has CDR1 WSHSY and CDR2 SAAADI. This CDR3 is 16 amino acids long. CDR3 loop: CASNGRTGGANYGYTF. The CDR3 DNA reads as TGCGCCAGCAACGGACGGACGGGGGGAGCTAACTATGGCTACACCTTC.

V gene TRBV13 combines with J gene TRBJ2-1; D not certain. The V end was cut by 5 bases, the J end by 4 bases, with 9 bases between. Germline V lookup: CDR1 PRHDT, CDR2 FYEKMQ (reference sequence). The CDR3 loop spans 13 amino acids. The CDR3 bases are TGTGCCAGCAGCCCCCGGGTATACAATGAGCAGTTCTTC. Translated, it gives CASSPRVYNEQFF. The full variable domain, its missing parts supplied by reference TRBV13 and TRBJ2-1, is AAGVIQSPRHLIKEKRETATLKCYPIPRHDTVYWYQQGPGQDPQFLISFYEKMQSDKGSIPDRFSAQQFSDYHSELNMSSLELGDSALYFCASSPRVYNEQFFGPGTRLTVL.